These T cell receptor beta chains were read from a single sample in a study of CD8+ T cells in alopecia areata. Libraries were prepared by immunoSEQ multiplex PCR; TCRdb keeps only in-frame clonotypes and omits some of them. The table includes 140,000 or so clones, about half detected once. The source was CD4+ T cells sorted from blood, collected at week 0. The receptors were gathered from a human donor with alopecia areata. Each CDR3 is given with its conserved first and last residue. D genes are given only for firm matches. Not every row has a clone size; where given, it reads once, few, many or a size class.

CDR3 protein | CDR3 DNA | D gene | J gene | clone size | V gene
CSGWGSAGELFF | TGCAGTGGGTGGGGGAGTGCAGGGGAGCTGTTTTTT | NA | TRBJ2-2 | NA | TRBV29-1
CASSFPGRPNYGYTF | TGTGCCAGCAGTTTCCCGGGCAGGCCTAACTATGGCTACACCTTC | NA | TRBJ1-2 | NA | TRBV28
CSVSGEANEKLFF | TGCAGCGTTTCGGGGGAGGCAAATGAAAAACTGTTTTTT | NA | TRBJ1-4 | NA | TRBV29-1
CASSQERGPYQPQHF | TGTGCCAGCAGCCAAGAGAGGGGGCCGTATCAGCCCCAGCATTTT | TRBD1 | TRBJ1-5 | NA | TRBV4-2
CSVRRLLAKNIQYF | TGCAGCGTTCGACGGCTTCTAGCCAAAAACATTCAGTACTTC | NA | TRBJ2-4 | NA | TRBV29-1
CASSLQGARNQPQHF | TGTGCCAGCAGCCTTCAGGGGGCTCGGAATCAGCCCCAGCATTTT | TRBD1 | TRBJ1-5 | NA | TRBV2
CATSSRMNTEAFF | TGTGCCACCAGCAGTAGGATGAACACTGAAGCTTTCTTT | NA | TRBJ1-1 | many | TRBV15
CASSLGTDTQYF | TGTGCCAGCAGCTTGGGCACAGATACGCAGTATTTT | NA | TRBJ2-3 | many | TRBV7-2
CASSLLDRFSGYTF | TGTGCCAGCAGCCTCCTGGACAGGTTTAGTGGCTACACCTTC | TRBD1 | TRBJ1-2 | NA | TRBV5-6
CASSLPGDSGANVLTF | TGTGCCAGCAGCTTACCGGGGGACTCTGGGGCCAACGTCCTGACTTTC | NA | TRBJ2-6 | NA | TRBV7-3
CSVVSGRLLGTDTQYF | TGCAGCGTGGTTAGCGGGAGGTTGTTAGGCACAGATACGCAGTATTTT | TRBD2 | TRBJ2-3 | NA | TRBV29-1
CASTGRSTDTQYF | TGTGCCAGCACCGGGAGGAGCACAGATACGCAGTATTTT | TRBD2 | TRBJ2-3 | few | TRBV28
CASSRTSGGYNEQFF | TGTGCCAGCAGCCGGACTAGCGGGGGATACAATGAGCAGTTCTTC | TRBD2 | TRBJ2-1 | NA | TRBV6-4
CASSLGGLGTGELFF | TGTGCCAGCAGCTTAGGGGGTCTCGGCACCGGGGAGCTGTTTTTT | NA | TRBJ2-2 | NA | TRBV7-7
CAWSVVSELAKNIQYF | TGTGCCTGGAGTGTAGTGTCAGAACTAGCCAAAAACATTCAGTACTTC | NA | TRBJ2-4 | few | TRBV30
CAWDRSAHEQYF | TGTGCCTGGGATCGCTCGGCACACGAGCAGTACTTC | NA | TRBJ2-7 | NA | TRBV30
CSGEQGGSEAFF | TGCAGCGGTGAACAGGGGGGATCTGAAGCTTTCTTT | TRBD1 | TRBJ1-1 | few | TRBV29-1
CASSQVPSGSFDTQYF | TGCGCCAGCAGCCAAGTCCCTAGCGGGAGTTTCGATACGCAGTATTTT | TRBD2 | TRBJ2-3 | NA | TRBV4-1
CASSLDGTPNYGYTF | TGCGCCAGCAGCCTGGACGGAACACCTAACTATGGCTACACCTTC | NA | TRBJ1-2 | NA | TRBV5-1
CASSSPVSGRAYEQYF | TGTGCCAGCAGCTCTCCCGTTAGCGGGAGGGCGTACGAGCAGTACTTC | TRBD2 | TRBJ2-7 | NA | TRBV7-2
CASSPGAVSYEQYF | TGTGCCAGCAGCCCGGGAGCCGTCTCCTACGAGCAGTACTTC | NA | TRBJ2-7 | NA | TRBV7-2
CASSPFLLQPQHF | TGTGCCAGTAGTCCATTCCTTCTCCAGCCCCAGCATTTT | NA | TRBJ1-5 | NA | TRBV19
CASSPPTSGTKGNEQFF | TGTGCCAGCTCACCACCTACTAGCGGGACAAAAGGGAATGAGCAGTTCTTC | TRBD2 | TRBJ2-1 | NA | TRBV18
CASSYGTDSYGYTF | TGTGCCAGCAGCTACGGGACCGACTCCTATGGCTACACCTTC | NA | TRBJ1-2 | NA | TRBV7-9
CATSRAPEETQYF | TGTGCCACCAGCCGGGCCCCTGAGGAGACCCAGTACTTC | NA | TRBJ2-5 | NA | TRBV15
CASSEGGRANTEAFF | TGTGCCAGCAGTGAGGGGGGACGGGCGAACACTGAAGCTTTCTTT | NA | TRBJ1-1 | NA | TRBV25-1
CASSQVFQGITDTQYF | TGCGCCAGCAGCCAAGTTTTCCAGGGTATCACAGATACGCAGTATTTT | NA | TRBJ2-3 | NA | TRBV4-1
CSVEDGGSGSLEQYF | TGCAGCGTTGAAGATGGGGGTAGCGGGAGTCTAGAGCAGTACTTC | TRBD2 | TRBJ2-7 | few | TRBV29-1
CAWSRVAGVGETQYF | TGTGCCTGGAGTCGAGTAGCGGGAGTAGGCGAGACCCAGTACTTC | TRBD2 | TRBJ2-5 | once | TRBV30
CASSSNRNTEAFF | TGTGCCAGCAGCTCAAACAGGAACACTGAAGCTTTCTTT | NA | TRBJ1-1 | NA | TRBV7-2
CASSLQSYEQYF | TGTGCCAGCAGCTTACAATCCTACGAGCAGTACTTC | NA | TRBJ2-7 | NA | TRBV7-2
CASSGAVETQYF | TGTGCCAGCTCCGGGGCCGTGGAGACCCAGTACTTC | NA | TRBJ2-5 | few | TRBV7-2
CSVEGAGGGPYNEQFF | TGCAGCGTGGAGGGTGCAGGCGGGGGCCCCTACAATGAGCAGTTCTTC | NA | TRBJ2-1 | NA | TRBV29-1
CAWSRWPGDTRGTYEQYF | TGTGCCTGGAGTAGATGGCCAGGCGATACACGCGGGACCTACGAGCAGTACTTC | NA | TRBJ2-7 | NA | TRBV30
CSAKVGGHEKLFF | TGCAGCGCGAAGGTGGGGGGCCATGAAAAACTGTTTTTT | NA | TRBJ1-4 | NA | TRBV29-1
CAWARGSLEPQHF | TGTGCCTGGGCCCGTGGGAGTTTAGAGCCCCAGCATTTT | NA | TRBJ1-5 | NA | TRBV30
CASSIFPGALNQPQHF | TGTGCCAGTAGTATTTTTCCAGGGGCCCTCAATCAGCCCCAGCATTTT | NA | TRBJ1-5 | NA | TRBV19
CASSSGQGMAQYF | TGTGCCAGCTCATCGGGACAGGGAATGGCCCAGTACTTC | TRBD1 | TRBJ2-5 | NA | TRBV18
CASSLEGQGMRGIQYF | TGTGCCAGCAGCTTAGAGGGACAGGGGATGAGAGGCATTCAGTACTTC | TRBD1 | TRBJ2-4 | NA | TRBV7-2
CASSAGAVTEAFF | TGTGCCAGCAGCGCAGGGGCTGTCACTGAAGCTTTCTTT | NA | TRBJ1-1 | few | TRBV6-1
CASSHPPYGSGANVLTF | TGCGCCAGCAGCCACCCCCCTTACGGGTCTGGGGCCAACGTCCTGACTTTC | NA | TRBJ2-6 | NA | TRBV4-1
CASSWDLSGDTQYF | TGTGCCAGCAGCTGGGATCTCTCGGGCGATACGCAGTATTTT | NA | TRBJ2-3 | NA | TRBV7-9